A selection of T cell receptor beta chains follows, all from one sample in a study of blood T cells in healthy people across ages. TCRdb used MiXCR to reprocess the 5' RACE reads, holding one entry per CDR3 protein. This sample has roughly 860,000 distinct CDR3 sequences, with 62% found just once. The source material was blood. The receptors originated from a man aged 25-45 years in good health. Both conserved end residues are part of each CDR3. D genes are given only for firm matches. A clone size is listed for some rows: how often the clone was seen (once, few, many), or a class if it is expanded.

d_call: TRBD1
clone_size: -
j_call: TRBJ2-7
v_call: TRBV7-9
cdr3_aa: CASSSRQGRSREQYF
cdr3_nt: TGTGCCAGCAGCTCTCGACAGGGCCGGTCTAGGGAGCAGTACTTC

d_call: -
clone_size: -
j_call: TRBJ1-5
v_call: TRBV12-3/TRBV12-4
cdr3_aa: CASSPGGFNQPQHF
cdr3_nt: TGTGCCAGCAGCCCCGGCGGGTTCAATCAGCCCCAGCATTTT

d_call: -
clone_size: -
j_call: TRBJ2-5
v_call: TRBV28
cdr3_aa: CASTTPRETQYF
cdr3_nt: TGTGCCAGCACGACCCCCCGGGAGACCCAGTACTTC

d_call: -
clone_size: -
j_call: TRBJ2-3
v_call: TRBV5-1
cdr3_aa: CASSFEGYGTDTQYF
cdr3_nt: TGCGCCAGCAGCTTTGAGGGGTACGGCACAGATACGCAGTATTTT

d_call: TRBD2
clone_size: -
j_call: TRBJ2-7
v_call: TRBV12-3/TRBV12-4
cdr3_aa: CASSPGRDYNEQYF
cdr3_nt: TGTGCCAGCAGTCCTGGACGGGACTACAATGAGCAGTACTTC

d_call: -
clone_size: -
j_call: TRBJ2-5
v_call: TRBV20-1
cdr3_aa: CSASGGADQETQYF
cdr3_nt: TGCAGTGCTAGTGGAGGGGCAGATCAAGAGACCCAGTACTTC

d_call: -
clone_size: -
j_call: TRBJ2-7
v_call: TRBV9
cdr3_aa: CASGKGGSAYEQYF
cdr3_nt: TGTGCCAGCGGTAAGGGAGGCTCGGCCTACGAGCAGTACTTC

d_call: -
clone_size: few
j_call: TRBJ2-5
v_call: TRBV4-2
cdr3_aa: CASSQDQQETQYF
cdr3_nt: TGTGCCAGCAGCCAAGATCAACAGGAGACCCAGTACTTC

d_call: -
clone_size: once
j_call: TRBJ2-7
v_call: TRBV21-1
cdr3_aa: CASNKGKDRGSYEQYF
cdr3_nt: TGTGCCAGCAACAAGGGGAAGGACAGGGGCTCCTACGAGCAGTACTTC

d_call: -
clone_size: -
j_call: TRBJ1-2
v_call: TRBV6-5
cdr3_aa: CASSYDQQHGYTF
cdr3_nt: TGTGCCAGCAGTTACGACCAACAGCATGGCTACACCTTC

d_call: -
clone_size: -
j_call: TRBJ2-7
v_call: TRBV27
cdr3_aa: CASSSDGRYYEQYF
cdr3_nt: TGTGCCAGCAGTTCGGACGGTCGGTACTACGAGCAGTACTTC

d_call: -
clone_size: -
j_call: TRBJ1-1
v_call: TRBV29-1
cdr3_aa: CSVGWGRDTEAFF
cdr3_nt: TGCAGCGTTGGTTGGGGCAGAGATACTGAAGCTTTCTTT

d_call: -
clone_size: -
j_call: TRBJ2-7
v_call: TRBV6-1
cdr3_aa: CASSEGQFYYEQYF
cdr3_nt: TGTGCCAGCAGTGAAGGACAGTTCTACTACGAGCAGTACTTC

d_call: -
clone_size: -
j_call: TRBJ2-1
v_call: TRBV9
cdr3_aa: CASSSPRSGTPNSYNEQFF
cdr3_nt: TGTGCCAGCAGTAGCCCCCGCTCCGGGACACCTAACTCCTACAATGAGCAGTTCTTC

d_call: -
clone_size: -
j_call: TRBJ1-6
v_call: TRBV7-3
cdr3_aa: CASSTGSSPLHF
cdr3_nt: TGTGCCAGCAGCACAGGGAGCTCACCCCTCCACTTT

d_call: -
clone_size: few
j_call: TRBJ2-1
v_call: TRBV9
cdr3_aa: CASSPDGSLNEQFF
cdr3_nt: TGTGCCAGCAGCCCCGACGGTAGCTTGAATGAGCAGTTCTTC

d_call: TRBD2
clone_size: -
j_call: TRBJ2-3
v_call: TRBV10-3
cdr3_aa: CAISDLWPSTSVSTDTQYF
cdr3_nt: TGTGCCATCAGTGACCTGTGGCCGTCGACTAGCGTCAGCACAGATACGCAGTATTTT

d_call: -
clone_size: -
j_call: TRBJ2-7
v_call: TRBV9
cdr3_aa: CASSASPREVTYEQYF
cdr3_nt: TGTGCCAGCAGCGCGAGTCCCAGGGAGGTCACCTACGAGCAGTACTTC

d_call: -
clone_size: few
j_call: TRBJ2-7
v_call: TRBV7-2
cdr3_aa: CASSPGTYSYEQYF
cdr3_nt: TGTGCCAGCAGTCCCGGGACTTACTCCTACGAGCAGTACTTC

d_call: TRBD2
clone_size: -
j_call: TRBJ2-7
v_call: TRBV12-3/TRBV12-4
cdr3_aa: CASSYQGGINEQYF
cdr3_nt: TGTGCCAGCAGTTACCAGGGAGGGATTAACGAGCAGTACTTC

d_call: -
clone_size: once
j_call: TRBJ2-1
v_call: TRBV6-2/TRBV6-3
cdr3_aa: CASSPRGWGEQFF
cdr3_nt: TGTGCCAGCAGCCCCCGTGGGTGGGGCGAGCAGTTCTTC

d_call: -
clone_size: -
j_call: TRBJ2-1
v_call: TRBV11-2
cdr3_aa: CASTLASYEQFF
cdr3_nt: TGTGCCAGCACCCTAGCGAGCTACGAGCAGTTCTTC

d_call: -
clone_size: -
j_call: TRBJ2-1
v_call: TRBV4-1
cdr3_aa: CASSQEVSYNEQFF
cdr3_nt: TGCGCCAGCAGCCAAGAAGTCTCCTACAATGAGCAGTTCTTC

d_call: -
clone_size: -
j_call: TRBJ2-1
v_call: TRBV11-2
cdr3_aa: CASSLFGVYNGQFF
cdr3_nt: TGTGCCAGCAGCTTATTCGGGGTCTACAATGGGCAGTTCTTC

d_call: -
clone_size: -
j_call: TRBJ2-7
v_call: TRBV9
cdr3_aa: CASSVDAWGEQYF
cdr3_nt: TGTGCCAGCAGCGTAGATGCATGGGGCGAGCAGTACTTC

d_call: TRBD2
clone_size: -
j_call: TRBJ2-1
v_call: TRBV9
cdr3_aa: CASSVTGGGWFNEQFF
cdr3_nt: TGTGCCAGCAGCGTCACCGGGGGGGGTTGGTTCAATGAGCAGTTCTTC

d_call: -
clone_size: -
j_call: TRBJ2-6
v_call: TRBV12-5
cdr3_aa: CASGSGPSSGANVLTF
cdr3_nt: TGTGCTAGTGGTTCGGGACCTAGCTCTGGGGCCAACGTCCTGACTTTC

d_call: TRBD1
clone_size: few
j_call: TRBJ1-2
v_call: TRBV29-1
cdr3_aa: CSVDQRGRYGYTF
cdr3_nt: TGCAGCGTTGACCAAAGGGGGCGGTATGGCTACACCTTC

d_call: -
clone_size: few
j_call: TRBJ1-1
v_call: TRBV29-1
cdr3_aa: CSVEDSHTEAFF
cdr3_nt: TGCAGCGTTGAAGACAGTCACACTGAAGCTTTCTTT

d_call: -
clone_size: -
j_call: TRBJ2-2
v_call: TRBV29-1
cdr3_aa: CSVEADGTGELFF
cdr3_nt: TGCAGCGTTGAGGCAGACGGGACCGGGGAGCTGTTTTTT

d_call: TRBD2
clone_size: -
j_call: TRBJ2-3
v_call: TRBV12-3/TRBV12-4
cdr3_aa: CASSLTRGGSTDTQYF
cdr3_nt: TGTGCCAGCAGTTTAACCCGGGGGGGCAGCACAGATACGCAGTATTTT

d_call: -
clone_size: -
j_call: TRBJ2-3
v_call: TRBV5-1
cdr3_aa: CASSLTMRTDTQYF
cdr3_nt: TGCGCCAGCAGTCTGACTATGAGAACAGATACGCAGTATTTT

d_call: -
clone_size: -
j_call: TRBJ2-3
v_call: TRBV7-2
cdr3_aa: CASSLLGDADTQYF
cdr3_nt: TGTGCCAGCAGTTTACTGGGGGACGCAGATACGCAGTATTTT

d_call: TRBD2
clone_size: -
j_call: TRBJ2-3
v_call: TRBV20-1
cdr3_aa: CSAIRLGGGADTQYF
cdr3_nt: TGCAGTGCTATACGACTGGGCGGGGGAGCAGATACGCAGTATTTT

d_call: TRBD1
clone_size: -
j_call: TRBJ2-7
v_call: TRBV28
cdr3_aa: CASSFVRDRSSYEQYF
cdr3_nt: TGTGCCAGCAGTTTTGTTCGGGACAGGAGCTCCTACGAGCAGTACTTC

d_call: -
clone_size: -
j_call: TRBJ2-7
v_call: TRBV27
cdr3_aa: CASSRGVPHEQYF
cdr3_nt: TGTGCCAGCAGTCGCGGGGTTCCCCACGAGCAGTACTTC

d_call: TRBD2
clone_size: -
j_call: TRBJ2-3
v_call: TRBV2
cdr3_aa: CASSGVRRGTSGSRADTQYF
cdr3_nt: TGTGCCAGCAGTGGAGTTAGAAGGGGGACTAGCGGATCCCGGGCAGATACGCAGTATTTT

d_call: -
clone_size: once
j_call: TRBJ2-3
v_call: TRBV7-2
cdr3_aa: CASRQGGTDTQYF
cdr3_nt: TGTGCCAGCAGACAGGGTGGCACAGATACGCAGTATTTT

d_call: TRBD1
clone_size: -
j_call: TRBJ1-2
v_call: TRBV29-1
cdr3_aa: CSVGQGGSGYTF
cdr3_nt: TGCAGCGTCGGACAGGGGGGATCTGGCTACACCTTC

d_call: TRBD2
clone_size: -
j_call: TRBJ2-5
v_call: TRBV9
cdr3_aa: CASSASGGLGETQYF
cdr3_nt: TGTGCCAGCAGCGCTAGCGGGGGTCTGGGGGAGACCCAGTACTTC